This TCR beta chain was captured by sequencing in a study of T cell responses to AZD1222 COVID-19 vaccine. Germline V gene lookup returns CDR1 SGHVS and CDR2 FQNEAQ. V shed 5 bases and J 4 bases; nucleotides not matched to a gene: 8. The CDR3 contains 15 residues. Clones were sequenced by immunoSEQ multiplex PCR, and TCRdb holds only the in-frame ones, with some missing. The data show some 150,000 clones, 80% to 95% seen once. The material sequenced was peripheral blood, taken on day 0 of MenACWY control vaccination. The origin of this receptor is an adult in good health. The rearrangement links TRBV7-8 to TRBJ2-5; 9 nucleotides line up with TRBD1. Here the CDR3 reads CASSQYRGRGETQYF. The CDR3 bases are TGTGCCAGCAGCCAATACAGGGGGCGGGGAGAGACCCAGTACTTC.